A single sample gave rise to the 30 T cell receptor beta chains below, sequenced in a study of CD8 T cells in Susac syndrome. An amount of RNA that ranged from about 0.45 to 1 ug was reverse transcribed with random hexamers. TCRdb re-called the immunoSEQ multiplex PCR reads through MiXCR, storing one row per CDR3 protein. The data show roughly 120,000 distinct CDR3 sequences, approximately 93% seen once. The sequenced material came from CD8+ T cells from PBMCs. These receptors came from a human donor with multiple sclerosis.

The chain uses TRBV11-2 and TRBJ2-7; D perhaps matches TRBD2 (6 bases). Trimming removed 1 base at V and 3 bases at J, with 13 bases between. The CDR3 extends over 15 amino acids. CDR1 is SGHAT and CDR2 is FQNNGV in the germline V gene. The CDR3 DNA sequence: TGTGCCAGCAGCTTAGGGGCTAGCGCCCACTACGAGCAGTACGTC. Protein product: CASSLGASAHYEQYV.

This chain connects TRBV2 to TRBJ1-3; 10 bases are a match to TRBD1. The CDR3 covers 14 residues. V gave up 7 bases and J gave up 5 bases; unmatched junction bases: 5. CDR1 is SNHLY, CDR2 FYNNEI, per germline. DNA for the CDR3: TGTGCCAGCATGGGACAGGGGATCAGAAACACCATATATTTT. Translating gives CASMGQGIRNTIYF.

The rearrangement joins TRBV6-5 to TRBJ2-7; 7 bases agree with TRBD2. CDR3 length: 15 residues. The ends lost 2 bases at V and 6 bases at J; junction bases unmatched: 10. Looked up from germline, CDR1 is MNHEY and CDR2 is SVGAGI. CDR3 sequence: CASSYARTSFGEQYF. CDR3 nucleotide sequence: TGTGCCAGCAGTTACGCGCGGACTAGTTTTGGCGAGCAGTACTTC.

The genes are TRBV7-9 and TRBJ2-7; TRBD1 aligns across 7 bases. Germline CDR1 reads SEHNR; CDR2 reads FQNEAQ (reference sequence). The CDR3 loop spans 17 amino acids. V lost 1 base to trimming and J lost 6 bases; unmatched junction nucleotides: 15. The CDR3 DNA follows: TGTGCCAGCAGCTTAGATTGGGGGACAGCCTCCGGGTCCGAGCAGTACTTC. This codes for CASSLDWGTASGSEQYF.

J is TRBJ2-7 and V is TRBV5-6, with 8 bases fitting TRBD1. CDR1 is SGHDT and CDR2 is YYEEEE in the germline V gene. V gave up 4 bases and J gave up 6 bases; unmatched junction bases: 9. This CDR3 has 14 residues. The CDR3 region has the DNA TGTGCCAGCAGCCCGGACAGGGTTGTAAGCGAGCAGTACTTC. Residues: CASSPDRVVSEQYF.

This clonotype was counted between two and nine times. The V call is TRBV6-5, the J call TRBJ1-1, with 9 nucleotides matching TRBD1. The germline CDR1 and CDR2 sequences are MNHEY and SVGAGI. The CDR3 has 15 amino acids. V trimming: 0 bases; J trimming: 4 bases; junction bases outside the gene matches: 3. The CDR3 is CASSYSGTGSTEAFF. As DNA, the CDR3 is TGTGCCAGCAGTTACTCGGGGACAGGGAGCACTGAAGCTTTCTTT.

Remarks on this clonotype: An end of the junction does not agree with germline; a read error may underlie this. The chain is built from TRBV9 and TRBJ2-7; no definite D call. There are 14 residues in the CDR3. CDR1 is SGDLS, CDR2 YYNGEE, per germline. The CDR3 DNA reads as TGTGCCGGCAGCCCCACAGAGCCGGCCTACGAGCAGTACTTC. It codes for CAGSPTEPAYEQYF. Filled out from reference TRBV9 and TRBJ2-7, the complete variable domain reads DSGVTQTPKHLITATGQRVTLRCSPRSGDLSVYWYQQSLDQGLQFLIQYYNGEERAKGNILERFSAQQFPDLHSELNLSSLELGDSALYFCAGSPTEPAYEQYFGPGTRLTVT.

Only one count was recorded for this clonotype. CDR3 region: CATAGGATQETQYF. The CDR3 region has the DNA TGTGCCACCGCGGGGGGCGCGACCCAAGAGACCCAGTACTTC. V and J are TRBV15 and TRBJ2-5; TRBD2 agrees at 8 bases. This CDR3 region has 14 residues. CDR1 LNHNV and CDR2 YYDKDF come from the germline V gene (reference sequence). The V gene end was trimmed by 8 bases and the J gene end by 1 base; junction bases not matched to a gene: 6. The variable domain in full, completed from reference TRBV15 and TRBJ2-5, reads DAMVIQNPRYQVTQFGKPVTLSCSQTLNHNVMYWYQQKSSQAPKLLFHYYDKDFNNEADTPDNFQSRRPNTSFCFLDIRSPGLGDTAMYLCATAGGATQETQYFGPGTRLLVL.

The chain combines TRBV24-1 with TRBJ2-3, with 10 positions matching TRBD2. The V gene's germline CDR1 is KGHDR and CDR2 SFDVKD. CDR3 length: 15 residues. The junction had 3 bases not matched to a gene; V was cut back by 3 bases and J by 4 bases. The chain's CDR3 is CATSDRGLAPDTQYF. The CDR3 DNA reads TGTGCCACCAGTGATCGGGGACTAGCGCCAGATACGCAGTATTTT.

The rearrangement joins TRBV9 to TRBJ2-3; TRBD1 agrees at 7 bases. There are 16 residues in the CDR3. J lost 2 bases, V lost 0 bases, and 6 bases had no gene match. From germline, CDR1 is SGDLS and CDR2 YYNGEE. The CDR3 loop reads CASSVAGTAPTDTQYF. The CDR3 coding sequence is TGTGCCAGCAGCGTAGCCGGGACAGCCCCCACAGATACGCAGTATTTT.

The chain links TRBV20-1 to TRBJ2-4; D unclear. Per the germline V gene, CDR1 is DFQATT and CDR2 is SNEGSKA (reference sequence). CDR3 length: 16 residues. V lost 0 bases, J lost 0 bases, and 12 bases lay in between. CDR3 nucleotides: TGCAGTGCTAGAGATCTATCTGGTCTAGCCAAAAACATTCAGTACTTC. Translation gives CSARDLSGLAKNIQYF.

The CDR3 loop reads CSVVGPSSYNEQFF. CDR3 nucleotide sequence: TGCAGCGTTGTGGGACCCAGCTCCTACAATGAGCAGTTCTTC. This chain joins TRBV29-1 and TRBJ2-1; D tentatively reads TRBD1 or TRBD2 (5 bases each). Germline V gene sequence: CDR1 SQVTM, CDR2 ANQGSEA. V was clipped by 4 bases and J by 0 bases, with 10 bases between them. The CDR3 loop spans 14 amino acids.

The chain joins TRBV6-1 to TRBJ2-2; 7 nucleotides agree with TRBD1. The germline CDR1 and CDR2 sequences are MNHNS and SASEGT. The CDR3 is made up of 13 amino acids. The junction had 6 bases not matched to a gene; V was cut back by 6 bases and J by 8 bases. The CDR3 DNA follows: TGTGCCAGCAGCCTCGACAGGGCTGGGGAGCTGTTTTTT. Residues: CASSLDRAGELFF.

This chain joins TRBV2 and TRBJ2-3; D perhaps matches TRBD1 (5 bases). V was clipped by 3 bases and J by 2 bases, with 12 bases between them. The CDR3 is 15 amino acids. Looked up from germline, CDR1 is SNHLY and CDR2 is FYNNEI. CDR3 DNA: TGTGCCAGCAGTGAGGGGCTGCGGAACACAGATACGCAGTATTTT. Its translation: CASSEGLRNTDTQYF.

The gene calls are TRBV24-1 and TRBJ2-3; TRBD2 agrees at 11 bases. V lost 0 bases to trimming and J lost 4 bases; unmatched junction nucleotides: 17. Looked up from germline, CDR1 is KGHDR and CDR2 is SFDVKD. This CDR3 is 21 amino acids long. For the CDR3, the DNA is TGTGCCACCAGTGATTTGGGACTAGCGGGCATAGCGGGAGGGCCGGCAGATACGCAGTATTTT. Protein: CATSDLGLAGIAGGPADTQYF.

The V and J genes are TRBV28 and TRBJ2-7; D not certain. The CDR3 loop spans 13 amino acids. Germline V CDR1 and CDR2: MDHEN, SYDVKM. Trimming left V 3 bases short and J 3 bases short, with 9 bases between. The CDR3 spells CASSLNALYEQYF. CDR3 nucleotide sequence: TGTGCCAGCAGTTTGAACGCCCTCTACGAGCAGTACTTC.

This clonotype was found once. The CDR3 region has the DNA TGTGCCAGCAGTGAAGAAAAAGGGACAGGGAATGGCTACACCTTC. This codes for CASSEEKGTGNGYTF. This rearrangement joins TRBV6-1 to TRBJ1-2; TRBD1 agrees at 9 bases. V trimming: 1 base; J trimming: 6 bases; junction bases outside the gene matches: 6. The CDR3 runs to 15 residues. The germline V gene encodes CDR1 MNHNS and CDR2 SASEGT.

The V call is TRBV7-9, the J call TRBJ1-1; 8 bases map to TRBD1. The trim removed 0 bases at V and 2 bases at J, leaving 5 bases unmatched. This CDR3 has 16 residues. The germline CDR1 and CDR2 sequences are SEHNR and FQNEAQ (reference sequence). In DNA form, the CDR3 reads TGTGCCAGCAGCTTAGCTCCGGGGACAGGAAACACTGAAGCTTTCTTT. It specifies CASSLAPGTGNTEAFF.

The V and J genes are TRBV4-1 and TRBJ1-4, with D perhaps TRBD1 (5 bases). CDR1 and CDR2 (germline): MGHRA, YSYEKL. This CDR3 has 13 residues. V was trimmed by 1 base and J by 7 bases, leaving 7 bases between them. The CDR3: CASSQARGEKLFF. The CDR3 nucleotides are TGCGCCAGCAGCCAAGCGAGGGGTGAAAAACTGTTTTTT.

This rearrangement joins TRBV20-1 to TRBJ1-1, with a possible D match to TRBD1 (5 bases). Per germline, CDR1 DFQATT and CDR2 SNEGSKA (reference sequence). V lost 2 bases and J lost 0, with 34 bases in between. This CDR3 spans 22 amino acids. DNA of the CDR3: TGCAGTGCTAGATGGGTGGGTGGGGAGTTAGTACAGGACCTACTTATGAACACTGAAGCTTTCTTT. Translated: CSARWVGGELVQDLLMNTEAFF.

This chain joins TRBV4-1 and TRBJ2-7, with D perhaps being TRBD1 or TRBD2 (5 bases each). The V gene's germline CDR1 is MGHRA and CDR2 YSYEKL. V lost 4 bases and J 6 bases, leaving 19 bases between the germline ends. This CDR3 has 15 residues. The CDR3 reads CASSPTRDPYSEQYF. In nucleotides, the CDR3 is TGCGCCAGCAGCCCCACTCGGGACCCTTACTCCGAGCAGTACTTC.

The V call is TRBV27, the J call TRBJ1-6; no clear D. The CDR3 is 14 residues long. Trimming removed 7 bases at V and 0 bases at J, with 7 bases between. In germline, CDR1 is MNHEY, CDR2 SMNVEV (reference sequence). The CDR3 here is CASTQSSYNSPLHF. The CDR3 region has the DNA TGTGCCAGCACCCAAAGCTCCTATAATTCACCCCTCCACTTT.

The chain is built from TRBV4-1 and TRBJ1-5; no clear D. The CDR3 extends over 13 amino acids. V gave up 0 bases and J gave up 6 bases, with 6 bases separating them. The V gene's germline CDR1 is MGHRA and CDR2 YSYEKL. For the CDR3, the DNA is TGCGCCAGCAGCCAAGATCCGGGTCAGCCCCAGCATTTT. Residues: CASSQDPGQPQHF.

The chain links TRBV13 to TRBJ1-4; possibly TRBD1 for D (5 bases). V dropped 0 bases and J dropped 5 bases, with 10 bases sitting between them. The CDR3 runs to 15 residues. Germline CDR1 reads PRHDT; CDR2 reads FYEKMQ (reference sequence). The CDR3 DNA reads TGTGCCAGCAGCTTAGGGGGACGGAGGAATGAAAAACTGTTTTTT. Translating gives CASSLGGRRNEKLFF.

The chain recombines TRBV28 with TRBJ1-1, with 9 bases lining up with TRBD1. This CDR3 spans 15 amino acids. From germline, CDR1 is MDHEN and CDR2 SYDVKM. V trimming: 3 bases; J trimming: 5 bases; junction bases outside the gene matches: 7. CDR3 nucleotides: TGTGCCAGCAGTTTCTTCCGACAGGGGGGGACTGAAGCTTTCTTT. Its translation is CASSFFRQGGTEAFF.

The V and J genes are TRBV5-1 and TRBJ2-5, with 7 bases matching TRBD1. The J segment lost 4 bases and the V segment lost 4 bases, leaving 16 bases of the junction unmatched. Germline CDR1 reads SGHRS; CDR2 reads YFSETQ. The CDR3 loop spans 17 amino acids. CDR3 in DNA: TGCGCCAGCAGCCACTCCTGGACATTCCCAGGGGGAGAGACCCAGTACTTC. Translation gives CASSHSWTFPGGETQYF.

This chain uses TRBV12-3 or TRBV12-4 with TRBJ2-5; D not resolved. This CDR3 contains 14 residues. Trimming removed 0 bases at V and 0 bases at J, with 5 bases between. CDR3 DNA sequence: TGTGCCAGCAGTTTAGCAACGTACCAAGAGACCCAGTACTTC. Translated: CASSLATYQETQYF.

The chain has TRBV7-2 and TRBJ1-1; no clear D gene. The ends were cut back, 1 base at V and 1 base at J, with 10 bases in the middle. The CDR3 spans 15 residues. Germline V gene lookup returns CDR1 SGHTA and CDR2 FQGNSA. The CDR3 sequence is CASSLGVWQNTEAFF. The CDR3 DNA is TGTGCCAGCAGCTTAGGGGTCTGGCAGAACACTGAAGCTTTCTTT. Filled out from reference TRBV7-2 and TRBJ1-1, the complete variable domain reads GAGVSQSPSNKVTEKGKDVELRCDPISGHTALYWYRQSLGQGLEFLIYFQGNSAPDKSGLPSDRFSAERTGGSVSTLTIQRTQQEDSAVYLCASSLGVWQNTEAFFGQGTRLTVV.

V gene TRBV2 combines with J gene TRBJ2-2; 11 bases fit TRBD1. CDR1 is SNHLY, CDR2 FYNNEI, per germline. CDR3 size: 15 residues. The junction had 12 bases not matched to a gene; V was cut back by 9 bases and J by 9 bases. The CDR3 sequence: CASTITGTGGRELFF. The CDR3 bases are TGTGCCAGTACCATCACCGGGACAGGGGGTCGGGAGCTGTTTTTT.

The CDR3 loop is CASSLTSGGVDEQYF. CDR3 nucleotide sequence: TGTGCCAGCAGCCTTACTAGCGGGGGGGTGGACGAGCAGTACTTC. The genes are TRBV6-5 and TRBJ2-7, with 13 positions matching TRBD2. This CDR3 is 15 amino acids long. Germline V gene lookup returns CDR1 MNHEY and CDR2 SVGAGI. V lost 6 bases to trimming and J lost 5 bases; unmatched junction nucleotides: 7.